This T cell receptor (beta chain) was sequenced for a study of cytomegalovirus exposure and HLA in healthy donors. Overall study findings and caveats: A link between a missense DCLRE1C variant and TCR beta V- and J-gene trimming emerged from a later analysis. The authors judged a highly shared variant cluster likely a sequencing artifact. Diagnosis of cytomegalovirus status made by the classifier reportedly showed high specificity and sensitivity.

V lost 4 bases and J lost 0; bases outside the gene matches: 7. Germline V gene data show CDR1 as SGHAT and CDR2 as FQNNGV. The CDR3 length is 17 residues. PCR employed 60 Vbeta and 13 Jbeta primers. Assay: immunoSEQ multiplex PCR; the TCRdb copy retains only in-frame clones and omits some. This table holds 130,000 or so clones, 80% to 90% found once. The table lists this clone with a few counts. The antigen is unknown. This cohort consisted of healthy bone marrow donors. The sequenced sample was PBMCs. The receptor's source is a young woman in good health and CMV-seropositive. V usage is TRBV11-2 and J usage is TRBJ2-2, with 8 bases that match TRBD1. CDR3 sequence: CASSSYRGSTNTGELFF. The DNA of the CDR3 is TGTGCCAGCAGCTCCTACAGGGGGTCTACGAACACCGGGGAGCTGTTTTTT.